Below, 8 T cell receptor beta chains from the same sample are listed, as sequenced in a study of OX40 agonist ivuxolimab in advanced cancers. The protocol was immunoSEQ multiplex PCR, while the TCRdb copy is restricted to in-frame clones and leaves out a portion. The sample records about 22,000 clones, about 88% being singletons. Sequenced material: CD4+ or CD8+ T cells sorted from blood, taken in a trial of the OX40 agonist ivuxolimab. Every receptor here comes from an adult with an advanced solid tumor such as melanoma, head and neck, liver or kidney cancer.

The chain employs TRBV5-6 and TRBJ1-4, with 12 positions matching TRBD1. Trimming removed 4 bases from V and 8 bases from J; junction bases left unmatched: 12. The CDR3 spans 17 residues. The germline V gene has CDR1 SGHDT and CDR2 YYEEEE. The CDR3 DNA follows: TGTGCCAGCAGCCCCGGGACAGGGGGCGTCCTCGGGGAAAAACTGTTTTTT. Its protein product is CASSPGTGGVLGEKLFF.

The chain employs TRBV7-9 and TRBJ2-3; 8 bases match TRBD2. Germline loops: CDR1 SEHNR, CDR2 FQNEAQ (reference sequence). The CDR3 loop spans 15 amino acids. After removal of 5 bases from V and 3 bases from J, the junction contained 7 bases not matched to a gene. CDR3 DNA sequence: TGTGCCAGCAGCCCCGACCGCGGGAGGACAGATACGCAGTATTTT. Its protein is CASSPDRGRTDTQYF.

This clone was picked up one time. The rearrangement joins TRBV27 to TRBJ2-5, with TRBD2 identical over 7 bases. J lost 11 bases, V lost 3 bases, and 18 bases had no gene match. CDR1 MNHEY and CDR2 SMNVEV come from the germline V gene (reference sequence). The CDR3 extends over 16 amino acids. In nucleotides, the CDR3 is TGTGCCAGCAGTTTCGACCTGTCGTTAGCGGGTCTAGAGCAGTACTTC. It translates to CASSFDLSLAGLEQYF.

The chain is built from TRBV25-1 and TRBJ1-5; D gene unclear. The CDR3 loop spans 14 amino acids. V was cut by 5 bases and J by 6 bases, with 14 bases left in between. Germline V lookup: CDR1 MGHDK, CDR2 SYGVNS. The DNA for the CDR3 is TGTGCCAGCAGTCCACCCGCGCCGGGTCAGCCCCAGCATTTT. The encoded protein is CASSPPAPGQPQHF.

This rearrangement joins TRBV7-8 to TRBJ2-1; 9 nucleotides line up with TRBD2. Losses at the gene ends were 6 bases for V and 7 bases for J; bases not matched to a gene: 13. Germline CDR1 SGHVS, CDR2 FQNEAQ. The CDR3 extends over 16 amino acids. As DNA, the CDR3 is TGTGCCAGCAGTCAAGCCCCGGGACTAGCCGGGAATGAGCAGTTCTTC. Encoded protein: CASSQAPGLAGNEQFF. The whole variable domain, filled in from reference TRBV7-8 and TRBJ2-1, reads GAGVSQSPRYKVAKRGQDVALRCDPISGHVSLFWYQQALGQGPEFLTYFQNEAQLDKSGLPSDRFFAERPEGSVSTLKIQRTQQEDSAVYLCASSQAPGLAGNEQFFGPGTRLTVL.

J is TRBJ2-7 and V is TRBV29-1; TRBD1 might be the D (5 bases). CDR3 length: 12 residues. The V gene's germline CDR1 is SQVTM and CDR2 ANQGSEA. Trimming left V 2 bases short and J 4 bases short, with 9 bases between. In DNA form, the CDR3 reads TGCAGCGTTGAATTACGACAGTACGAGCAGTACTTC. Translated: CSVELRQYEQYF.

This chain links TRBV7-2 with TRBJ2-1; D is possibly TRBD2 (5 bases). Trimming removed 5 bases from V and 5 bases from J, with 13 bases in between. Per the germline V gene, CDR1 is SGHTA and CDR2 is FQGNSA. The length of the CDR3 is 14 residues. CDR3: CASSPRDGDNEQFF. The CDR3 bases are TGTGCCAGCAGCCCCCGCGACGGGGACAATGAGCAGTTCTTC.

The chain combines TRBV5-5 with TRBJ2-5; no clear D. The CDR3 consists of 12 residues. Trimming cost V 0 bases and J 0 bases, with 0 bases left between them. The germline V gene has CDR1 SGHKS and CDR2 YYEKEE (reference sequence). CDR3 region: CASSLDQETQYF. The CDR3 DNA sequence: TGTGCCAGCAGCTTGGACCAAGAGACCCAGTACTTC.